A single sample gave rise to the 9 T cell receptor beta chains below, sequenced in a study of blood T cell repertoires in COVID-19. Clones were sequenced by immunoSEQ multiplex PCR, and TCRdb holds only the in-frame ones, with some missing. The table lists about 90,000 clones, 76% of them singletons. Specimen: peripheral blood. These receptors originate from a man in his 70s with acute or convalescent COVID-19.

The chain is built from TRBV5-6 and TRBJ2-3; TRBD2 matches at 7 bases. Germline V lookup: CDR1 SGHDT, CDR2 YYEEEE. The CDR3 totals 15 residues. The trim removed 1 base at V and 1 base at J, leaving 3 bases unmatched. DNA for the CDR3: TGTGCCAGCAGCTTGCTAAGCGGGGGCACAGATACGCAGTATTTT. Its translation: CASSLLSGGTDTQYF.

V is TRBV9 and J is TRBJ2-6, with a tentative D call TRBD1 (6 bases). The CDR3 extends over 15 amino acids. The V and J ends lost 0 bases and 2 bases respectively, with 6 bases between them. Germline V lookup: CDR1 SGDLS, CDR2 YYNGEE. Written as DNA, the CDR3 is TGTGCCAGCAGCGTAGGACAGGCTGGGGCCAACGTCCTGACTTTC. This encodes CASSVGQAGANVLTF.

V usage is TRBV5-6 and J usage is TRBJ2-7; no clear D gene. V lost 3 bases and J lost 3, with 13 bases in between. The germline V gene encodes CDR1 SGHDT and CDR2 YYEEEE. The CDR3 has 14 residues. CDR3 nucleotides: TGTGCCAGCAGCTCCCGACAAGAGTACTACGAGCAGTACGTC. Encoded protein: CASSSRQEYYEQYV.

The chain is built from TRBV6-5 and TRBJ2-7; 9 nucleotides line up with TRBD2. With V trimmed by 4 bases and J by 4 bases, 5 bases remained unmatched. This CDR3 spans 14 amino acids. From germline, CDR1 is MNHEY and CDR2 SVGAGI. The CDR3 protein is CASSFVAGEYEQYF. The CDR3 region has the DNA TGTGCCAGCAGTTTCGTAGCGGGAGAGTACGAGCAGTACTTC.

This chain connects TRBV28 to TRBJ1-2; 9 bases fit TRBD1. The CDR3 has 13 residues. Germline V gene lookup returns CDR1 MDHEN and CDR2 SYDVKM. The J segment lost 6 bases and the V segment lost 9 bases, leaving 8 bases of the junction unmatched. CDR3 nucleotides: TGTGCCAGTACTCTCCGGGACAGGGATGGCTACACCTTC. Translating it yields CASTLRDRDGYTF.

The chain has TRBV7-9 and TRBJ2-7; no definite D call. Trimming took off 4 bases at V and 6 bases at J, with 19 bases between the two ends. Germline CDR1 and CDR2: SEHNR and FQNEAQ (reference sequence). CDR3 length equals 15 residues. Here the CDR3 reads CASSSPEDRNSEQYF. CDR3 nucleotide sequence: TGTGCCAGCAGCTCCCCTGAGGATCGGAATTCCGAGCAGTACTTC. The full variable domain, completed using reference TRBV7-9 and TRBJ2-7, is DTGVSQNPRHKITKRGQNVTFRCDPISEHNRLYWYRQTLGQGPEFLTYFQNEAQLEKSRLLSDRFSAERPKGSFSTLEIQRTEQGDSAMYLCASSSPEDRNSEQYFGPGTRLTVT.

The chain carries TRBV5-1 and TRBJ1-2, with a possible D match to TRBD1 (6 bases). V lost 5 bases and J 4 bases, leaving 15 bases between the germline ends. Germline-derived CDR1 and CDR2 are SGHRS and YFSETQ. CDR3 length equals 14 residues. The CDR3 region is CASSSGVTGYGYTF. The CDR3 DNA reads TGCGCCAGCAGTTCAGGGGTAACGGGCTATGGCTACACCTTC.

The J gene is TRBJ2-3, the V gene TRBV12-5; TRBD2 might be the D (6 bases). With 5 bases removed from V and 1 base from J, the gap between germline ends came to 16 bases. The CDR3 runs 16 residues. Germline V gene lookup returns CDR1 LGHNT and CDR2 FRNRAP. This CDR3 reads CASGRLRWGGTDTQYF. The CDR3 coding sequence is TGTGCTAGTGGTCGATTGAGATGGGGGGGCACAGATACGCAGTATTTT. Together with reference TRBV12-5 and TRBJ2-3, the CDR3 gives the full variable domain: DARVTQTPRHKVTEMGQEVTMRCQPILGHNTVFWYRQTMMQGLELLAYFRNRAPLDDSGMPKDRFSAEMPDATLATLKIQPSEPRDSAVYFCASGRLRWGGTDTQYFGPGTRLTVL.

The chain has TRBV25-1 and TRBJ1-3; a weak D match, TRBD1 (5 bases). V was pared by 6 bases and J by 4 bases, with 16 bases between. CDR3 size: 15 residues. Germline CDR1 MGHDK, CDR2 SYGVNS. The CDR3 reads CASSDSRVWGNTIYF. CDR3 sequence (DNA): TGTGCCAGCAGCGATAGCAGGGTATGGGGAAACACCATATATTTT.